This T cell receptor (beta chain) comes out of a study of blood T cell repertoires in COVID-19. Data came from immunoSEQ multiplex PCR; TCRdb stores just in-frame clones and leaves some out. The repertoire holds about 140,000 clones, with about 86% as singletons. J was trimmed by 10 bases and V by 3 bases; bases with no gene match: 10. The CDR3 extends over 15 amino acids. The germline CDR1 and CDR2 sequences are KGHDR and SFDVKD. The specimen was peripheral blood. The chain uses TRBV24-1 and TRBJ2-1; TRBD2 aligns across 8 bases. The sequence came from a woman aged 55-70 years with acute or convalescent COVID-19. CDR3 sequence (DNA): TGTGCCACCAGTGATCGAGCGGGAGCGAACATCGAGCAGTTCTTC. It specifies CATSDRAGANIEQFF.